The clone carrying this T cell receptor (beta chain) was seen ten or more times. Its antigen remains unknown. RNA transcripts were the source from which TCR beta CDR3 regions were amplified. The authors performed first-round RT-PCR with HTBI primers and then a second-round multiplex PCR. MiXCR, applied by TCRdb to the multiplex PCR reads, yields one record per CDR3 protein. The sample contains about 700,000 distinct CDR3 sequences, under 50% of which appear only once. These data come from a study of Graves' ophthalmopathy and Graves' hyperthyroidism. Exclusion covered patients with other autoimmune diseases or uncontrolled infections (as well as pregnancy or lactation). Trimming took 2 bases from V and 3 from J; bases not matched to a gene: 5. The CDR3 consists of 14 residues. Germline CDR1 is SGDLS and CDR2 is YYNGEE. Study-level results: Ophthalmopathy cases were distinguished from stable hyperthyroidism by a 13-signature model, reaching approximately 88% sensitivity and 81.08% specificity.

Sequencing was carried out using peripheral blood. The chain has TRBV9 and TRBJ2-7; TRBD1 matches 7 bases. This receptor was obtained from an adult man with Graves' ophthalmopathy. CDR3 in amino acids: CASSVGTVGYEQYF. The CDR3 DNA sequence: TGTGCCAGCAGCGTCGGGACAGTAGGCTACGAGCAGTACTTC.